This is a list of T cell receptor beta chains from one sample in a study of OX40 agonist ivuxolimab in advanced cancers. Clones were read by immunoSEQ multiplex PCR, and TCRdb kept only the in-frame ones, dropping some. The sample carries 60,000 to 75,000 clones, 84% recorded once. Here the sequenced sample was CD4+ or CD8+ T cells sorted from blood, taken in a trial of the OX40 agonist ivuxolimab. These receptors all stem from an adult with an advanced solid tumor such as melanoma, head and neck, liver or kidney cancer. The CDR3 runs from the conserved cysteine through the conserved F or W. Fields, in order: D gene, clone size, J gene, V gene, CDR3 protein, CDR3 DNA. D genes are given only for firm matches. Clone size appears in some rows only: once, few, many, or a class for an expanded clone.

NA,NA,TRBJ2-5,TRBV6-6,CASRRSADHLETQYF,TGTGCCAGCAGAAGGTCAGCGGACCATTTGGAGACCCAGTACTTC
NA,NA,TRBJ2-7,TRBV4-2,CASSHPSKANEQYF,TGTGCCAGCAGCCATCCCTCCAAGGCCAACGAGCAGTACTTC
TRBD1,NA,TRBJ1-2,TRBV6-6,CASTGQGLYGYTF,TGTGCCAGCACGGGACAGGGGTTGTATGGCTACACCTTC
TRBD1,few,TRBJ1-3,TRBV18,CASSPGQGGGNTIYF,TGTGCCAGCTCACCAGGACAGGGTGGCGGAAACACCATATATTTT
TRBD1,NA,TRBJ1-2,TRBV27,CASSQGQGRYYGYTF,TGTGCCAGCAGTCAGGGACAGGGTCGTTACTATGGCTACACCTTC
NA,NA,TRBJ2-7,TRBV11-3,CASSLDRVQEQYF,TGTGCCAGCAGCTTAGATCGGGTGCAAGAGCAGTACTTC
TRBD2,once,TRBJ2-1,TRBV5-1,CASSFQAGAQFEQFF,TGCGCCAGCAGCTTTCAAGCGGGAGCGCAGTTTGAGCAGTTCTTC
NA,NA,TRBJ1-2,TRBV27,CASAPRGAAYGYTF,TGTGCCAGCGCGCCGCGGGGGGCCGCCTATGGCTACACCTTC
TRBD1,NA,TRBJ1-1,TRBV6-1,CASTLTGANTEAFF,TGTGCCAGCACCCTGACAGGGGCGAACACTGAAGCTTTCTTT
NA,NA,TRBJ1-6,TRBV5-1,CASSPGTVYNSPLHF,TGCGCCAGCAGCCCGGGGACGGTTTATAATTCACCCCTCCACTTT
NA,NA,TRBJ2-3,TRBV6-5,CASSPIRGREDTQYF,TGTGCCAGCAGCCCGATACGCGGTCGTGAAGATACGCAGTATTTT
NA,NA,TRBJ2-2,TRBV5-1,CASSLDTGELFF,TGCGCCAGCAGTTTGGACACCGGGGAGCTGTTTTTT
NA,once,TRBJ1-6,TRBV11-2,CASSPGQNSPLHF,TGTGCCAGCAGCCCCGGACAGAATTCACCCCTCCACTTT
NA,NA,TRBJ1-2,TRBV2,CASSSGEGYGYTF,TGTGCCAGCAGTTCAGGGGAGGGGTATGGCTACACCTTC
TRBD1,NA,TRBJ2-7,TRBV18,CASSPGTESYEQYF,TGTGCCAGCTCACCGGGGACAGAGTCCTACGAGCAGTACTTC
TRBD2,NA,TRBJ2-2,TRBV7-9,CASSSRLAGGNTGELFF,TGTGCCAGCAGCTCAAGACTAGCGGGGGGGAACACCGGGGAGCTGTTTTTT
NA,NA,TRBJ1-1,TRBV7-2,CASSITLGAGTEAFF,TGTGCCAGCAGCATTACCCTCGGGGCCGGCACTGAAGCTTTCTTT
TRBD2,NA,TRBJ2-2,TRBV10-3,CAISESIAGGPDGELFF,TGTGCCATCAGTGAGTCGATAGCGGGGGGGCCAGACGGGGAGCTGTTTTTT
NA,NA,TRBJ1-3,TRBV20-1,CSARIGNTIYF,TGCAGTGCGAGGATAGGAAACACCATATATTTT
TRBD2,NA,TRBJ2-1,TRBV7-3,CASSPREGSYNEQFF,TGTGCCAGCAGCCCCCGGGAGGGCTCCTACAATGAGCAGTTCTTC
NA,NA,TRBJ2-1,TRBV7-8,CASSFLLGSYNEQFF,TGTGCCAGCAGCTTTCTCCTGGGATCCTACAATGAGCAGTTCTTC
TRBD2,few,TRBJ2-7,TRBV7-2,CASSYSGEQYF,TGTGCCAGCAGCTATAGCGGGGAGCAGTACTTC
NA,NA,TRBJ2-7,TRBV4-2,CASSQGQGSYEQYF,TGTGCCAGCAGCCAAGGCCAGGGGTCCTACGAGCAGTACTTC
TRBD1,few,TRBJ1-5,TRBV6-1,CASSYRTGNQPQHF,TGTGCCAGCAGTTATCGGACAGGGAATCAGCCCCAGCATTTT
NA,NA,TRBJ1-3,TRBV5-1,CASSLVGASGNTIYF,TGCGCCAGCAGCTTGGTCGGGGCGTCTGGGAACACCATATATTTT
NA,NA,TRBJ2-3,TRBV5-1,CASSLVAIADTDTQYF,TGCGCCAGCAGCTTGGTGGCTATAGCGGACACAGATACGCAGTATTTT
NA,NA,TRBJ1-2,TRBV2,CASSESSGYGYTF,TGTGCCAGCAGTGAGAGCTCAGGCTATGGCTACACCTTC
TRBD2,NA,TRBJ2-5,TRBV5-1,CASSLASGQETQYF,TGCGCCAGCAGCTTGGCTAGCGGACAAGAGACCCAGTACTTC
TRBD1,NA,TRBJ2-1,TRBV11-2,CASSASTGSIYNEQFF,TGTGCCAGCAGCGCCTCGACAGGGTCAATTTACAATGAGCAGTTCTTC